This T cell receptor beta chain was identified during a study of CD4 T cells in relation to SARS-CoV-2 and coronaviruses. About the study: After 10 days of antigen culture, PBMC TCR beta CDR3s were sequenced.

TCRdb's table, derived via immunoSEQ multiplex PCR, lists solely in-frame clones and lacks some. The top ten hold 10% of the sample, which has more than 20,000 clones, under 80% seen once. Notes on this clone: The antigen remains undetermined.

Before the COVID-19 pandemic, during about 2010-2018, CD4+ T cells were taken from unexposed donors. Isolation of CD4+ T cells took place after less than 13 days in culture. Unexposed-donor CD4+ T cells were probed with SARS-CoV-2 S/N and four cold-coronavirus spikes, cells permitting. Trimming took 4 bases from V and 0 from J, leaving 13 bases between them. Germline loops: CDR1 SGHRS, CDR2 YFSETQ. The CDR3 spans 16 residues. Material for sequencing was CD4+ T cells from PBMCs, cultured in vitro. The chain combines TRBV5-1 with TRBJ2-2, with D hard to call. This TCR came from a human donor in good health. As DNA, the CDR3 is TGCGCCAGCAGCCCACCGAATGGGCCGAACACCGGGGAGCTGTTTTTT. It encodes CASSPPNGPNTGELFF.